The next 17 T cell receptor beta chains were all read from a single sample in a study of shared clonotypes between healthy human individuals. Naive CD8 cells comprised CD45RO-negative, CCR7-positively selected cells, excluding terminally differentiated effector memory CD45RA+ cells. Generated by immunoSEQ multiplex PCR, the TCRdb table keeps only in-frame clones and is missing some. The sample shows roughly 810,000 clones, approximately 96% of them seen only once. The sample was naive CD8+ T cells sorted from blood. The receptor source for this set is a man younger than 40 in good health.

The V call is TRBV7-6, the J call TRBJ2-1; TRBD2 matches at 10 bases. Germline V gives CDR1 SGHVS, CDR2 FNYEAQ. The CDR3 is made up of 14 amino acids. V trimming: 5 bases; J trimming: 8 bases; junction bases outside the gene matches: 6. In DNA, the CDR3 is TGTGCCAGCAGCCTTAGCGGGAGGAGGGATGAGCAGTTCTTC. Amino acids: CASSLSGRRDEQFF.

This chain connects TRBV7-9 to TRBJ2-2; 7 bases are a match to TRBD1. V was pared by 5 bases and J by 4 bases, with 7 bases of the junction left unmatched. CDR1 is SEHNR and CDR2 is FQNEAQ in the germline V gene (reference sequence). The CDR3 runs to 15 residues. CDR3 sequence reads: CASSPWTGFTGELFF. In DNA, the CDR3 is TGTGCCAGCAGCCCGTGGACAGGCTTCACCGGGGAGCTGTTTTTT.

The chain combines TRBV11-2 with TRBJ2-7; D call uncertain. V was trimmed by 4 bases and J by 6 bases, leaving 7 bases between them. This CDR3 is built from 11 residues. Germline lookup yields CDR1 SGHAT and CDR2 FQNNGV. CDR3 region: CASSWPSEQYF. Written as DNA, the CDR3 is TGTGCCAGCAGCTGGCCTAGCGAGCAGTACTTC.

In DNA form, the CDR3 reads TGCGCCAGCAGCCAAGATTCGGACACTCACTACGAGCAGTACTTC. Encoded protein: CASSQDSDTHYEQYF. This chain links TRBV4-3 with TRBJ2-7, with D maybe TRBD1 (5 bases). Germline values: CDR1 LGHNA, CDR2 YSLEER. This CDR3 is built from 15 residues. V was trimmed by 0 bases and J by 3 bases, leaving 12 bases between them.

This clone came up once. The CDR3 region is CASSLLAGAGELFF. In DNA form, the CDR3 reads TGTGCCAGCAGCCTTTTAGCGGGAGCCGGGGAGCTGTTTTTT. V is TRBV9 and J is TRBJ2-2; 9 positions agree with TRBD2. The junction had 4 bases not matched to a gene; V was cut back by 4 bases and J by 6 bases. The CDR3 spans 14 residues. CDR1 is SGDLS and CDR2 is YYNGEE in the germline V gene.

This chain joins TRBV10-3 and TRBJ2-7; D possibly corresponds to TRBD2 (5 bases). The CDR3 spans 13 residues. With 4 bases removed from V and 10 bases from J, the gap between germline ends came to 17 bases. Germline CDR1 is ENHRY and CDR2 is SYGVKD. The CDR3 sequence: CAISGEFRGVQYF. DNA for the CDR3: TGTGCCATCAGTGGGGAGTTCCGTGGGGTACAGTACTTC.

On this clone: Other DNA sequences in the sample encode the same CDR3. The chain joins TRBV7-9 to TRBJ2-7, with D hard to call. There are 12 residues in the CDR3. Trimming stripped 1 base from V and 5 bases from J, with 6 bases between. In germline, CDR1 is SEHNR, CDR2 FQNEAQ (reference sequence). Written as DNA, the CDR3 is TGTGCCAGCAGCTTAGGGGTCAACGAGCAGTACTTC. Translation: CASSLGVNEQYF. The full variable domain, rest sourced from reference TRBV7-9 and TRBJ2-7, is DTGVSQNPRHKITKRGQNVTFRCDPISEHNRLYWYRQTLGQGPEFLTYFQNEAQLEKSRLLSDRFSAERPKGSFSTLEIQRTEQGDSAMYLCASSLGVNEQYFGPGTRLTVT.

V is TRBV2 and J is TRBJ1-5; 12 bases are a match to TRBD1. The V and J ends lost 7 bases and 1 base, in that order; junction bases with no gene match: 11. CDR1 and CDR2 (germline): SNHLY, FYNNEI. This CDR3 contains 18 residues. CDR3 DNA sequence: TGTGCCAGCACTTGGGGGGACAGGGGGCAAAGGAGCAATCAGCCCCAGCATTTT. Its translation: CASTWGDRGQRSNQPQHF.

The chain joins TRBV7-9 to TRBJ1-4; D uncertain. V lost 7 bases and J lost 0, with 15 bases in between. This CDR3 spans 16 amino acids. Germline CDR1 reads SEHNR; CDR2 reads FQNEAQ (reference sequence). The CDR3: CASTRFSPSTNEKLFF. The CDR3 nucleotides are TGTGCCAGCACCCGGTTCAGCCCGTCAACTAATGAAAAACTGTTTTTT.

The rearrangement links TRBV27 to TRBJ2-1, with 8 bases that match TRBD2. Unmatched junction bases numbered 9, after V lost 4 bases and J lost 10 bases. Germline V gene data show CDR1 as MNHEY and CDR2 as SMNVEV (reference sequence). The CDR3 is 14 residues long. The CDR3 DNA is TGTGCCAGCAGTTCTACAGCGGGAGTCGGGGAGCAGTTCTTC. Its translation: CASSSTAGVGEQFF.

This chain joins TRBV11-3 and TRBJ1-1; 8 bases align to TRBD1. CDR3 length equals 17 residues. Germline V lookup: CDR1 SGHNT, CDR2 YENEEA. After removal of 3 bases from V and 1 base from J, the junction contained 10 bases not matched to a gene. CDR3: CASSLGSGDRKNTEAFF. The CDR3, as DNA: TGTGCCAGCAGCTTGGGGAGCGGGGACAGGAAGAACACTGAAGCTTTCTTT.

Here the CDR3 reads CASSGSMSRINYGYTF. CDR3 DNA sequence: TGTGCCAGCAGCGGAAGTATGAGTCGCATTAACTATGGCTACACCTTC. The chain carries TRBV7-9 and TRBJ1-2; D unresolved. CDR1 and CDR2 (germline): SEHNR, FQNEAQ (reference sequence). The CDR3 loop spans 16 amino acids. The ends were cut back, 5 bases at V and 1 base at J, with 17 bases in the middle.

This chain links TRBV28 with TRBJ1-2; D may be TRBD1 (5 bases). Germline CDR1 is MDHEN and CDR2 is SYDVKM. This CDR3 has 15 residues. V was pared by 0 bases and J by 6 bases, with 14 bases between. The CDR3 here is CASSLWVQGEDGYTF. The CDR3 DNA reads TGTGCCAGCAGTTTATGGGTCCAGGGTGAAGATGGCTACACCTTC.

The V gene is TRBV6-6, the J gene TRBJ1-1; 7 bases are a match to TRBD1. The V gene end was trimmed by 7 bases and the J gene end by 5 bases; junction bases not matched to a gene: 7. The CDR3 extends over 13 amino acids. In germline, CDR1 is MNHNY, CDR2 SVGAGI (reference sequence). The CDR3 bases are TGTGCCAGCAAACGGGGACAGATGACTGAAGCTTTCTTT. It is translated as CASKRGQMTEAFF.

V and J are TRBV6-4 and TRBJ2-1; 7 bases line up with TRBD2. The CDR3 totals 14 residues. Germline V CDR1 and CDR2: MRHNA, SNTAGT. J lost 2 bases, V lost 3 bases, and 1 base had no gene match. The CDR3 spells CASSETSTYNEQFF. The CDR3 region has the DNA TGTGCCAGCAGTGAGACTAGCACCTACAATGAGCAGTTCTTC.

This chain links TRBV2 with TRBJ1-2; D may be TRBD1 (6 bases). Between the trimmed V and J ends, which lost 3 bases and 3 bases, there was a span of 14 bases. The germline CDR1 and CDR2 sequences are SNHLY and FYNNEI. The CDR3 totals 15 residues. CDR3 protein: CASSDGGLGDYGYTF. The CDR3 DNA reads TGTGCCAGCAGTGACGGGGGCCTGGGGGACTATGGCTACACCTTC.

The rearrangement links TRBV21-1 to TRBJ2-7; the table gives TRBD1 as D, unverified against the DNA. TRBV21-1 is a known pseudogene. The CDR3 is 16 amino acids. In DNA, the CDR3 is TGTGCCAGCACGAACATTGACAGGATAGGGTCCTACGAGCAGTACTTC. Translation gives CASTNIDRIGSYEQYF.